Listed below are T cell receptor beta chains from one sample, sequenced in a study of tumour-infiltrating T cells in Burkitt lymphoma. Assay: immunoSEQ multiplex PCR; the TCRdb copy retains only in-frame clones and omits some. The table shows 5,500 to 7,500 clones, with around 9.1% occurring only once. The sequenced sample was tumor tissue. The receptors were sampled from a human donor with diffuse large B-cell lymphoma. Each CDR3 is given with its conserved first and last residue. A D gene is named only where the DNA matches it firmly. For some rows the clone size is stated as once, few or many, or as a class when expanded; others skip it.

v_call	d_call	clone_size	cdr3_length	j_call	cdr3_aa	cdr3_nt
TRBV5-1	NA	NA	14	TRBJ2-1	CASSLARLGNEQFF	TGCGCCAGCAGCTTGGCCAGGCTTGGGAATGAGCAGTTCTTC
TRBV7-8	NA	NA	14	TRBJ1-2	CASSLAEINYGYTF	TGTGCCAGCAGCTTAGCCGAGATAAACTATGGCTACACCTTC
TRBV19	TRBD1	NA	13	TRBJ2-5	CASSEGARETQYF	TGTGCCAGTAGTGAGGGGGCGCGGGAGACCCAGTACTTC
TRBV9	NA	few	13	TRBJ1-1	CASSVGVATEAFF	TGTGCCAGCAGCGTAGGAGTTGCCACTGAAGCTTTCTTT
TRBV2	TRBD1	few	20	TRBJ2-1	CASSLSRDRGPLGSYNEQFF	TGTGCCAGCAGCCTCTCCCGGGACAGGGGGCCCCTGGGCTCCTACAATGAGCAGTTCTTC
TRBV7-2	TRBD1	few	15	TRBJ1-2	CASQGGRTGGSGYTF	TGTGCCAGCCAAGGGGGCCGGACAGGGGGTAGTGGCTACACCTTC
TRBV6-6	NA	NA	13	TRBJ1-4	CASSYDSREKLFF	TGTGCCAGCAGTTACGACAGTCGCGAAAAACTGTTTTTT
TRBV7-9	NA	NA	13	TRBJ1-1	CASSLVMGTEAFF	TGTGCCAGCAGCTTAGTTATGGGCACTGAAGCTTTCTTT
TRBV7-9	TRBD1	medium-sized	16	TRBJ1-1	CASSFDIGQGKTEAFF	TGTGCCAGCAGCTTCGACATAGGACAGGGAAAAACTGAAGCTTTCTTT
TRBV11-2	NA	few	13	TRBJ2-3	CASSLAGVDTQYF	TGTGCCAGCAGCTTAGCGGGCGTTGATACGCAGTATTTT
TRBV14	NA	NA	16	TRBJ1-2	CASSQGFFWGNYGYTF	TGTGCCAGCAGCCAAGGTTTTTTCTGGGGAAACTATGGCTACACCTTC
TRBV19	NA	few	16	TRBJ1-2	CASSPPPGRIYYGYTF	TGTGCCAGTAGCCCCCCCCCTGGCCGGATCTACTATGGCTACACCTTC
TRBV9	TRBD1	NA	15	TRBJ2-4	CASSPGTDGLNIQYF	TGTGCCAGCAGCCCGGGGACAGATGGGTTAAACATTCAGTACTTC
TRBV5-4	TRBD1	NA	14	TRBJ1-6	CASSFRGSNSPLHF	TGTGCCAGCAGCTTCAGGGGGAGTAATTCACCCCTCCACTTT
TRBV9	NA	few	13	TRBJ2-1	CASSVASSNEQFF	TGTGCCAGCAGCGTAGCGTCTAGCAATGAGCAGTTCTTC
TRBV27	NA	few	13	TRBJ1-6	CASRYSYNSPLHF	TGTGCCAGCAGGTACTCCTATAATTCACCCCTCCACTTT
TRBV5-4	NA	NA	13	TRBJ2-7	CASSFSSDNEQYF	TGTGCCAGCAGCTTTAGTAGCGACAACGAGCAGTACTTC
TRBV10-3	TRBD2	NA	17	TRBJ2-1	CAISVEAGILSYNEQFF	TGTGCCATCAGTGTTGAAGCGGGGATCCTCTCCTACAATGAGCAGTTCTTC
TRBV6-5	NA	few	14	TRBJ1-4	CASSYGATNEKLFF	TGTGCCAGCAGTTACGGGGCAACTAATGAAAAACTGTTTTTT
TRBV5-1	NA	NA	14	TRBJ1-6	CASSFGRTNSPLHF	TGCGCCAGCAGCTTCGGACGGACTAATTCACCCCTCCACTTT